This TCR beta chain was documented in a study of identical twins. Whole-study findings and limits: Carriage of fewer insertions was seen in abundant cord blood beta clonotypes, whereas memory repertoires showed none.

A universal primer site was created by template switching, with the cDNA bearing unique molecular identifiers. Each CDR3 protein is one row after TCRdb ran MiXCR on the 5' RACE reads. Of approximately 490,000 distinct CDR3 sequences in the sample, about 22% are singletons; the top ten hold approximately 0.5%. Details on this clonotype: Its specificity is unknown.

V gave up 5 bases and J gave up 7 bases, with 15 bases separating them. The germline CDR1 and CDR2 sequences are SGHVS and FNYEAQ. The CDR3 loop spans 15 amino acids. The same sample was also used in a study of yellow fever vaccine responses in identical twins.

This TCR derives from a woman aged 18-29 years in good health. The source material was CD4+ T cells sorted from blood. V is TRBV7-6 and J is TRBJ1-6; no clear D gene. The CDR3 reads CASSIQQYPNSPLHF. The CDR3 coding sequence is TGTGCCAGCAGCATTCAACAGTATCCGAATTCACCCCTCCACTTT.